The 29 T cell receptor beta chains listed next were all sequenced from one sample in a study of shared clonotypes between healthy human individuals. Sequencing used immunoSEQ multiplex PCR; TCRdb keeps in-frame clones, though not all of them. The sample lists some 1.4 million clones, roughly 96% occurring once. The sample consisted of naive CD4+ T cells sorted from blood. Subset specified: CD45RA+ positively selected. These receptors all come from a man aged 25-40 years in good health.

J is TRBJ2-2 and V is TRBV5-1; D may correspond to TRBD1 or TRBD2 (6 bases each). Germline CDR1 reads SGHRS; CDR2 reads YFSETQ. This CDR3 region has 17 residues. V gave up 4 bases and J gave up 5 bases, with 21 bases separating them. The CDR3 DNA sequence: TGCGCCAGCAGCACAACAGGGAGGCAATCGTCGACCGGGGAGCTGTTTTTT. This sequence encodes CASSTTGRQSSTGELFF.

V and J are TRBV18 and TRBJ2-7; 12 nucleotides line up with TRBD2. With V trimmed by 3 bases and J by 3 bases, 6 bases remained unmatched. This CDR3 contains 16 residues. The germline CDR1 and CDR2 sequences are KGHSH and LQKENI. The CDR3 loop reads CASSPTSGRAGYEQYF. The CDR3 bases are TGTGCCAGCTCACCGACTAGCGGGAGAGCAGGCTACGAGCAGTACTTC.

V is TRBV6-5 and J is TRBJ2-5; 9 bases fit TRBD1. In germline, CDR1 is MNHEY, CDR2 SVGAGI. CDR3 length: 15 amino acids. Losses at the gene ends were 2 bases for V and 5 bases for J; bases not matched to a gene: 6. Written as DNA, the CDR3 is TGTGCCAGCAGTTACACCCCGACAGGGGGGGAGACCCAGTACTTC. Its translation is CASSYTPTGGETQYF.

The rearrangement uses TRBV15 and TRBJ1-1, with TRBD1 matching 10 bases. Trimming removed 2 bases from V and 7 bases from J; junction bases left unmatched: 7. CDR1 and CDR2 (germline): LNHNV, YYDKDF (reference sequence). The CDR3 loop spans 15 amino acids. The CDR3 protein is CATSRWDRGVNEAFF. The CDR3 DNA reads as TGTGCCACCAGCAGATGGGACAGGGGAGTCAATGAAGCTTTCTTT.

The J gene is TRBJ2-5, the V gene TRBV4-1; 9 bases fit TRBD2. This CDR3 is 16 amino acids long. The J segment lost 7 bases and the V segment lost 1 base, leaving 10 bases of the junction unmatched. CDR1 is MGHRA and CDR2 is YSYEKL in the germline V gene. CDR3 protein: CASSQGVAGGPVTQYF. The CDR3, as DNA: TGCGCCAGCAGCCAAGGGGTGGCGGGAGGGCCGGTGACCCAGTACTTC.

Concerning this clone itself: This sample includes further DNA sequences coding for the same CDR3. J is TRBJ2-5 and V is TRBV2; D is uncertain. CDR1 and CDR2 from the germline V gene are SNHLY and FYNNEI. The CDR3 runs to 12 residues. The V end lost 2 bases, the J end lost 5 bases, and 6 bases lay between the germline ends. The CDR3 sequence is CASSERSETQYF. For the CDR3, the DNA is TGTGCCAGCAGTGAAAGGTCGGAGACCCAGTACTTC.

CDR3 residues: CAWDRTGDPIEKLFF. CDR3 DNA: TGTGCCTGGGACCGAACCGGGGATCCGATTGAAAAACTGTTTTTT. The rearrangement uses TRBV30 and TRBJ1-4; unclear D gene. The CDR3 runs 15 residues. The V and J ends lost 5 bases and 7 bases respectively, with 20 bases between them. Germline lookup yields CDR1 GTSNPN and CDR2 SVGIG (reference sequence). The whole variable domain, filled in from reference TRBV30 and TRBJ1-4, reads SQTIHQWPATLVQPVGSPLSLECTVEGTSNPNLYWYRQAAGRGLQLLFYSVGIGQISSEVPQNLSASRPQDRQFILSSKKLLLSDSGFYLCAWDRTGDPIEKLFFGSGTQLSVL.

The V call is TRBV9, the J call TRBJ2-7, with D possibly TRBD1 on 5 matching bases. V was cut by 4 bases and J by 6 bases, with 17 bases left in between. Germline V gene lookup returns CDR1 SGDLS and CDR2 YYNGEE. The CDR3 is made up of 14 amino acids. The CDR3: CASSPRGGVGEQYF. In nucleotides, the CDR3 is TGTGCCAGCAGCCCAAGGGGTGGGGTCGGCGAGCAGTACTTC.

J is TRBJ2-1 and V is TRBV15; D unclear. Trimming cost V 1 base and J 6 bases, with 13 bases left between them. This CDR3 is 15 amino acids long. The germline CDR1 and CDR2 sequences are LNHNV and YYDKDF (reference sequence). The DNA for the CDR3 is TGTGCCACCAGCAGAGGTGGAGCGATCGGCAATGAGCAGTTCTTC. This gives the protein CATSRGGAIGNEQFF.

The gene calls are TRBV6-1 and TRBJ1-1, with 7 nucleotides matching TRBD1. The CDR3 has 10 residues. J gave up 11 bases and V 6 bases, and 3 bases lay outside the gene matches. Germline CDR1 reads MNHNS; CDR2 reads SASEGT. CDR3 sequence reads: CASRDRRAFF. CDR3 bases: TGTGCCAGCAGGGACAGGCGGGCTTTCTTT.

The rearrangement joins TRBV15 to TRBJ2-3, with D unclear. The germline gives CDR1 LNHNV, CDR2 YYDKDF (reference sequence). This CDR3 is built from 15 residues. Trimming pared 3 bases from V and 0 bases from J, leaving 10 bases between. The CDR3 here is CATSRSSASTDTQYF. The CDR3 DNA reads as TGTGCCACCAGCAGGTCTAGTGCTAGCACAGATACGCAGTATTTT.

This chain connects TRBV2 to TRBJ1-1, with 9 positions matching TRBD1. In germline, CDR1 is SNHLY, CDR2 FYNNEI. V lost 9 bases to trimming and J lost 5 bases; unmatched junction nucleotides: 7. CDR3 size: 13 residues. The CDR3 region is CASDRGRGTEAFF. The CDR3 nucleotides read TGTGCCAGTGACAGGGGGAGAGGGACTGAAGCTTTCTTT. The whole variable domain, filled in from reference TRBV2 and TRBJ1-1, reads EPEVTQTPSHQVTQMGQEVILRCVPISNHLYFYWYRQILGQKVEFLVSFYNNEISEKSEIFDDQFSVERPDGSNFTLKIRSTKLEDSAMYFCASDRGRGTEAFFGQGTRLTVV.

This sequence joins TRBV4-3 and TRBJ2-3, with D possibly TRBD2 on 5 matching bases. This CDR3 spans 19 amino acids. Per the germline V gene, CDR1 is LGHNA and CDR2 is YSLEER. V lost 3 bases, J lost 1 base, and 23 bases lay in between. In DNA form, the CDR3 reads TGCGCCAGCAGCCACCAGCCGGGGTACGGGGTGGAGGGCACAGATACGCAGTATTTT. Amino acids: CASSHQPGYGVEGTDTQYF.

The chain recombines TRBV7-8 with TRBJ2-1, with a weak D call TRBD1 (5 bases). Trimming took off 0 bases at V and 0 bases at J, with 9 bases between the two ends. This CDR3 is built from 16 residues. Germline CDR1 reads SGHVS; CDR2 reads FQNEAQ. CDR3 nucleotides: TGTGCCAGCAGCTTAGCGCACAGGAGCTCCTACAATGAGCAGTTCTTC. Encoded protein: CASSLAHRSSYNEQFF.

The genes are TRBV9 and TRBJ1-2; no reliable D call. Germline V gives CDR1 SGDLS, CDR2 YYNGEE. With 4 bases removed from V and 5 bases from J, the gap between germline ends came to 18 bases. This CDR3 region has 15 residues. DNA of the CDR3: TGTGCCAGCAGCCCCCGGGGTCGGGGTGTATATGGCTACACCTTC. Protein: CASSPRGRGVYGYTF.

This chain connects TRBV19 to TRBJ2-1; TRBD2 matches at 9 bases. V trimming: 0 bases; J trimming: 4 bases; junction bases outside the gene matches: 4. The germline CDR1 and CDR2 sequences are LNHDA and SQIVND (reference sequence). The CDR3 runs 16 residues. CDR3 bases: TGTGCCAGTAGTATAGATTTGCTAGCGGGATACAATGAGCAGTTCTTC. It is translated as CASSIDLLAGYNEQFF.

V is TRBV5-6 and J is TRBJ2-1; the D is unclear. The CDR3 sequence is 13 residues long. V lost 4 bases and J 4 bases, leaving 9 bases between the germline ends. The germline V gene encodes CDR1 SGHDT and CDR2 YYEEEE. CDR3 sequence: CASSLASYNEQFF. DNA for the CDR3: TGTGCCAGCAGCCTCGCGAGTTACAATGAGCAGTTCTTC.

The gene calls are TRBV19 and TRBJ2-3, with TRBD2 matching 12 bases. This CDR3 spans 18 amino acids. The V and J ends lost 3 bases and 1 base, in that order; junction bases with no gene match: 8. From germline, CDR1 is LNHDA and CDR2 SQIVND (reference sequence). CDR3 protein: CASSIGLLAGGGTDTQYF. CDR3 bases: TGTGCCAGTAGTATTGGTCTTCTAGCGGGAGGGGGCACAGATACGCAGTATTTT.

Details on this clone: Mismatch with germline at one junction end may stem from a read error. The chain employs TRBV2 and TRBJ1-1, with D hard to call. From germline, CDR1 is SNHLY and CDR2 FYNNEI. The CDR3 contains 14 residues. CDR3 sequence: CASSEGPPNTEAFF. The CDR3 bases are TGTGCCAGCAGCGAAGGCCCGCCGAACACTGAAGCTTTCTTT.

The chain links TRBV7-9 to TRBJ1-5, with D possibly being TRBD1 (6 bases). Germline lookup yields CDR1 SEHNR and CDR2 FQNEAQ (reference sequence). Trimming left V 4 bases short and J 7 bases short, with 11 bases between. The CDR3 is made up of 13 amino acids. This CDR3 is CASSWDTLQPQHF. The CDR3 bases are TGTGCCAGCAGCTGGGACACTTTACAGCCCCAGCATTTT.

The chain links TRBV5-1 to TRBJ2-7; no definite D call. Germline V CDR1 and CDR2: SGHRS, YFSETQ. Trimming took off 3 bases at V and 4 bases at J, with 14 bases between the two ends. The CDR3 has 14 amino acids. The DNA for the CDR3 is TGCGCCAGCAGCTCTGACGCTCGCTTTTACGAGCAGTACTTC. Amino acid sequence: CASSSDARFYEQYF.

Here the CDR3 DNA reads TGTGCCAGCAGCCACCGAGCCGGGACGCCCTGCTACGGCGCCATATATTTT. Translated: CASSHRAGTPCYGAIYF. The gene calls are TRBV21-1 and TRBJ1-3. TRBV21-1 is noted as a pseudogene. This CDR3 spans 17 amino acids.

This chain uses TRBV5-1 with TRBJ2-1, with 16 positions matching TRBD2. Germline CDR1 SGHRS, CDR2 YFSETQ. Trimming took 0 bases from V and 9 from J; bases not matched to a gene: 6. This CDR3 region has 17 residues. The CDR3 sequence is CASSLAGTSGRAAEQFF. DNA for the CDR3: TGCGCCAGCAGCTTGGCGGGGACTAGCGGGAGGGCCGCTGAGCAGTTCTTC.

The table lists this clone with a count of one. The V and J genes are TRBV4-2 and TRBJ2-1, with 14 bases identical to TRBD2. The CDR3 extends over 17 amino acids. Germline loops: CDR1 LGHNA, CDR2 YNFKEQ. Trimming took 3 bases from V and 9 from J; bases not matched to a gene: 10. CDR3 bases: TGTGCCAGCAGCCAGGACGGGACTAGCGGGAGTGTCGGTGAGCAGTTCTTC. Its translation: CASSQDGTSGSVGEQFF.

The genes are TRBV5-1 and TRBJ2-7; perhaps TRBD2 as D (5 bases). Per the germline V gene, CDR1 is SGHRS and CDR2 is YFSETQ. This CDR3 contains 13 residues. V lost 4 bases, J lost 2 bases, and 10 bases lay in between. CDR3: CASSAPGAYEQYF. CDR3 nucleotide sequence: TGCGCCAGCAGCGCCCCCGGGGCCTACGAGCAGTACTTC.

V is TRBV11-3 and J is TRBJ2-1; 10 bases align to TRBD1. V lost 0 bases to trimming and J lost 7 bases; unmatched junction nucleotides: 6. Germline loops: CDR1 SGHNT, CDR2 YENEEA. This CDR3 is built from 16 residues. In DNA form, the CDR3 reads TGTGCCAGCAGCTTAGATCACGGGACAGGGGCAAATGAGCAGTTCTTC. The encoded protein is CASSLDHGTGANEQFF.

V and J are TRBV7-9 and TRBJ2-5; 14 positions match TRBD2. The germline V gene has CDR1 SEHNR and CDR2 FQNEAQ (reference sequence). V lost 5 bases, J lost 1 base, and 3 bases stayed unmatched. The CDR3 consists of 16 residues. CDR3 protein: CASSPTSGRVQETQYF. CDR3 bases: TGTGCCAGCAGCCCGACTAGCGGGAGGGTCCAAGAGACCCAGTACTTC.

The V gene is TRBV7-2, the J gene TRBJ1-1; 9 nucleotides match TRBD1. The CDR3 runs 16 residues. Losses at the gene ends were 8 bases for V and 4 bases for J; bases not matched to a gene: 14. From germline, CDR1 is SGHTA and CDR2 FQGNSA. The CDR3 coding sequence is TGTGCCAGCGGCGAAGACAGGGGGTTAGGGAGCACTGAAGCTTTCTTT. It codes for CASGEDRGLGSTEAFF.

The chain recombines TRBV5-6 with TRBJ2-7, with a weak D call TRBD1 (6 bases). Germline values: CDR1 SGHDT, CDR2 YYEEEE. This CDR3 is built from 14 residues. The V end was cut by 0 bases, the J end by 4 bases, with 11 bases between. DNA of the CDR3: TGTGCCAGCAGCTTGGCAACAGGGCCTTACGAGCAGTACTTC. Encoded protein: CASSLATGPYEQYF. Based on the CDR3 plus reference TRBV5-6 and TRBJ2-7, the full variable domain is DAGVTQSPTHLIKTRGQQVTLRCSPKSGHDTVSWYQQALGQGPQFIFQYYEEEERQRGNFPDRFSGHQFPNYSSELNVNALLLGDSALYLCASSLATGPYEQYFGPGTRLTVT.